The 10 T cell receptor beta chains reported below all come from one sample, sequenced in a study of T cells expressing NK-cell markers. TCRdb reprocessed the 5' RACE reads and stores each CDR3 protein as one record, lacking DNA. This repertoire includes 200,000 to 300,000 distinct CDR3 sequences. Sequenced input: blood T cells: a sorted CD56 or NKG2C T cell subset, CD4+ or CD8+ T cells, or bulk PBMC T cells (not recorded which). Source of these receptors: a woman between 18 and 70 years old in good health.

The rearrangement joins TRBV20-1 to TRBJ1-5; the D call of TRBD1 rests on TCRdb alone, since no DNA is present to check it. CDR3 length: 13 residues. Germline V CDR1 and CDR2: DFQATT, SNEGSKA (reference sequence). CDR3 in amino acids: CSAYGRGSQPQHF.

The rearrangement links TRBV12-3 or TRBV12-4 to TRBJ2-3; TCRdb reports TRBD1, a call that lacks DNA to check it against. There are 18 residues in the CDR3. The CDR3 sequence: CASSSIAGRGHPTDTQYF.

The chain couples TRBV11-2 to TRBJ2-2. In germline, CDR1 is SGHAT, CDR2 FQNNGV. This CDR3 has 15 amino acids. CDR3 region: CASSYTSGNTGELFF.

This chain connects TRBV12-3 or TRBV12-4 to TRBJ2-5; TCRdb outputs TRBD2, but without DNA this stays unchecked. The CDR3 has 13 amino acids. The CDR3 sequence: CASTTRDSETQYF.

The V gene is TRBV15, the J gene TRBJ1-4; the D call of TRBD1 rests on TCRdb alone, since no DNA is present to check it. The CDR3 spans 15 residues. The germline V gene encodes CDR1 LNHNV and CDR2 YYDKDF (reference sequence). The CDR3 loop reads CATSSGGSGNEKLFF.

The J gene is TRBJ1-1, the V gene TRBV28. Germline CDR1 and CDR2: MDHEN and SYDVKM. This CDR3 has 12 residues. CDR3 region: CASKFGILEAFF.

The chain carries TRBV12-3 or TRBV12-4 and TRBJ2-1; TCRdb calls TRBD1, which cannot be checked without DNA. The CDR3 loop spans 14 amino acids. CDR3 loop: CASSLDGRGTEQFF.

This chain uses TRBV18 with TRBJ2-1; TCRdb outputs TRBD2, but without DNA this stays unchecked. CDR3 length equals 17 residues. Germline-derived CDR1 and CDR2 are KGHSH and LQKENI. Here the CDR3 reads CASSPGVERGTYNEQFF.

V gene TRBV5-6 combines with J gene TRBJ1-4. There are 15 residues in the CDR3. Germline V gene lookup returns CDR1 SGHDT and CDR2 YYEEEE. CDR3 protein: CASSLGVRQTSLLFF.

This chain's CDR3 is CASYSGGEANEQFF. The rearrangement links TRBV12-3 or TRBV12-4 to TRBJ2-1; TCRdb reports TRBD2, a call that lacks DNA to check it against. CDR3 length: 14 residues.